This T cell receptor (beta chain) was sequenced in a study of identical twins (dated by TCRdb to the mid-2010s). Describing the broader study: TCR alpha and beta repertoires from monozygotic twins, unrelated adults of various ages and cord blood were deep-sequenced to test whether fetal clonotypes persist. Replicate twin experiments were performed at different times using different library preparation protocols to rule out contamination.

This clonotype was detected only a few times. The antigen this receptor binds is unknown. Base qualities are missing; no much larger clone stands one base away. Only healthy Caucasian donors were included. Three unrelated non-twin adults were also sequenced: a male aged 18 to 30, a male aged 50 to 59 and a female aged 50 to 59. Miltenyi CD45RO+ enrichment and human naive T-cell isolation kits were used to isolate memory (CD45RO+) and naive T cells from PBMC. Taken from cysteine to phenylalanine, the CDR3 has 12 residues. Here the CDR3 DNA is all that survives: 36 bases in frame from base 1. CDR1 is given as SGHVS and CDR2 as FQNEAQ, both from the germline V gene. The trim is 8 bases for V and 2 bases for J, with a gap of 9 bases between the germline ends. Overall study results and their limits: In beta out-of-frame sequences, excess twin sharing was weaker, because having fewer shared sequences lowered the signal-to-noise ratio. Because the same donors could not be followed over many years, conclusions were based on cross-sectional statistical analysis. Zero-insertion analyses could be partly confounded by invariant T cells such as MAIT and iNKT, though diverse VJ usage argued against such confounding for most clonotypes. Abundant cord blood beta clonotypes carried fewer insertions; young adult naive repertoires showed a weaker similar trend, while memory repertoires showed none. Compared with coincidental sharing between unrelated individuals, out-of-frame TCR alpha sequences shared between twins showed an excess of sequences with low generation probability. In monozygotic twins, recombination models systematically underestimated out-of-frame TCR alpha sharing, but the models matched the sharing seen between unrelated individuals.

The library was generated by 5' RACE. Sequencing used an Illumina HiSeq 2000. A universal primer binding site was introduced by template switching, and a unique molecular identifier was present in the final cDNA, enabling accurate counting of TCR cDNA molecules. Specific primers in the conserved constant-segment region were used to synthesize first-strand cDNA for the TCR alpha and beta chains. To control for contamination, every cDNA library was double barcoded, receiving both a SMART-Mk sample barcode and Illumina barcodes. TruSeq adapter sequences and Illumina sample barcodes were added in two successive PCR steps. The TCR alpha and beta cDNA libraries were sequenced on the Illumina HiSeq platform using custom primers. The original methods were these. MiGEC was used to process raw reads and extract unique molecular identifiers, and MiXCR was used to find CDR3 positions. Recombination models were inferred per individual with the repgenHMM and IGoR tools using an EM algorithm. Shared clonotypes were analyzed with the tcR package in R, and sharing was normalized by the product of cloneset sizes. Out-of-frame nonproductive sequences were analyzed to study raw recombination free of thymic and clonal selection effects. Starting from the raw public reads, TCRdb applied fastp trimming at Q25, assembled clones with MiXCR and retained in-frame beta chains. For every CDR3 protein sequence, its rows merge into one entry that carries the most common genes and DNA. These V and J calls derive from TCRdb rather than the authors' analysis. The sample table records fewer than 450,000 distinct CDR3 sequences; approximately 8.8% of these occur just once. Clones ranked in the top ten supply about 8.1% of the sample.

This chain is built from TRBV7-8 and TRBJ2-5; no D gene can be assigned with confidence. This clonotype was sampled from a woman in her forties or fifties in good health. The sequencing sample was made of naive T cells sorted from blood. The cell subset or site label here, explained by the study, means: cells isolated with a human naive T-cell isolation kit. The nucleotide sequence is TGTGCCAGCGGGCGGATTCAAGAGACCCAGTACTTC. Translated, it reads CASGRIQETQYF.